This T cell receptor (beta chain) was captured in a study of T cells in Graves' hyperthyroidism and ophthalmopathy. Broader study findings: Blood shared most expanded thyroid clonotypes above 0.001. Ophthalmopathy was separated from stable hyperthyroidism by a 13 V-J model.

This clonotype was recorded a few times. Antigen: not known. V lost 7 bases and J lost 0; bases outside the gene matches: 4. Per the germline V gene, CDR1 is DFQATT and CDR2 is SNEGSKA (reference sequence). The CDR3 covers 14 residues. The PBMCs were sourced from fresh peripheral blood (10 ml). Using RNA transcripts as the source, TCR beta CDR3 regions were amplified. First-round RT-PCR targeting the TCR CDR3 was performed with the HTBI primer set. TCRdb recomputed calls from the multiplex PCR reads with MiXCR, one row per CDR3 protein. This sample carries 490,000 or so distinct CDR3 sequences, approximately 22% of them seen once, and the ten largest clones take about half.

Sequencing was done on a sample of blood. The clonotype was recovered from a woman between 70 and 85 years old with Graves' ophthalmopathy. The chain links TRBV20-1 to TRBJ2-2; 8 bases fit TRBD1. CDR3 DNA sequence: TGCAGTGGGTTACAGGGGGCGAACACCGGGGAGCTGTTTTTT. Protein sequence: CSGLQGANTGELFF.